These 4 T cell receptor beta chains originate from one sample sequenced in a study of blood T cell repertoires in COVID-19. Produced via immunoSEQ multiplex PCR; TCRdb's table is partial and in-frame only. The profile covers a few hundred thousand clones, with roughly 90% appearing a single time and approximately 0.84% taken by the ten largest. Sequenced material: peripheral blood. These receptors originate from a man under 40 with acute or convalescent COVID-19.

This clone showed up just a few times. This rearrangement joins TRBV5-7 to TRBJ2-5; 7 positions agree with TRBD2. TRBV5-7 is treated as an ORF (open reading frame) with a function not yet certain. The CDR3 runs 16 residues. Trimming cost V 2 bases and J 4 bases; bases outside gene matches: 11. The CDR3 region has the DNA TGTGCCAGCAGCTTATTCAGAGCGGGATACGGAGAGACCCAGTACTTC. Its protein is CASSLFRAGYGETQYF.

This clone was observed a few times. The J gene is TRBJ1-2, the V gene TRBV2, with D unresolved. V lost 7 bases, J lost 4 bases, and 10 bases lay in between. Germline V CDR1 and CDR2: SNHLY, FYNNEI. CDR3 length equals 12 residues. The CDR3 spells CASIGYSYGYTF. CDR3 nucleotide sequence: TGTGCCAGCATTGGTTACAGCTATGGCTACACCTTC. The full variable domain, in which reference TRBV2 and TRBJ1-2 provide the parts outside the CDR3, is EPEVTQTPSHQVTQMGQEVILRCVPISNHLYFYWYRQILGQKVEFLVSFYNNEISEKSEIFDDQFSVERPDGSNFTLKIRSTKLEDSAMYFCASIGYSYGYTFGSGTRLTVV.

The chain uses TRBV11-1 and TRBJ2-5; 14 positions match TRBD2. The V gene's germline CDR1 is SGHAT and CDR2 FQDESV (reference sequence). The CDR3 length is 16 residues. The trim removed 3 bases at V and 1 base at J, leaving 1 base unmatched. CDR3 bases: TGTGCCAGCAGCTTCGGACTAGCGGGGGGCCAAGAGACCCAGTACTTC. Translated: CASSFGLAGGQETQYF. Full variable domain (missing parts from reference TRBV11-1 and TRBJ2-5): EAEVAQSPRYKITEKSQAVAFWCDPISGHATLYWYRQILGQGPELLVQFQDESVVDDSQLPKDRFSAERLKGVDSTLKIQPAELGDSAMYLCASSFGLAGGQETQYFGPGTRLLVL.

V and J are TRBV5-1 and TRBJ1-3; D gene unclear. V lost 1 base and J 0 bases, leaving 5 bases between the germline ends. This CDR3 region has 14 residues. CDR1 is SGHRS, CDR2 YFSETQ, per germline. CDR3 sequence (DNA): TGCGCCAGCAGCTTGACAGCCTCTGGAAACACCATATATTTT. Its translation is CASSLTASGNTIYF.